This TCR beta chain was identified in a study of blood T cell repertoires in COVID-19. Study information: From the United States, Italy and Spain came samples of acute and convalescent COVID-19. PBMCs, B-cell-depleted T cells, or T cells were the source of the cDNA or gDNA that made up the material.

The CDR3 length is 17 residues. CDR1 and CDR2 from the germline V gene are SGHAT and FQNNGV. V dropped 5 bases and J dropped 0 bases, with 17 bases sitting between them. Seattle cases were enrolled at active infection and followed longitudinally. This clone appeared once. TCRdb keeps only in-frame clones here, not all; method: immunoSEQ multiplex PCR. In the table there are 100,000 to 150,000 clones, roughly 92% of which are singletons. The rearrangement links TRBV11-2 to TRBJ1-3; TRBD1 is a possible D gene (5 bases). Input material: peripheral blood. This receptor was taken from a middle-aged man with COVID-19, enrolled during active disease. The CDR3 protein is CASSARQSALSGNTIYF. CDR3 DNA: TGTGCCAGCAGCGCCCGACAGTCGGCCCTCTCTGGAAACACCATATATTTT.